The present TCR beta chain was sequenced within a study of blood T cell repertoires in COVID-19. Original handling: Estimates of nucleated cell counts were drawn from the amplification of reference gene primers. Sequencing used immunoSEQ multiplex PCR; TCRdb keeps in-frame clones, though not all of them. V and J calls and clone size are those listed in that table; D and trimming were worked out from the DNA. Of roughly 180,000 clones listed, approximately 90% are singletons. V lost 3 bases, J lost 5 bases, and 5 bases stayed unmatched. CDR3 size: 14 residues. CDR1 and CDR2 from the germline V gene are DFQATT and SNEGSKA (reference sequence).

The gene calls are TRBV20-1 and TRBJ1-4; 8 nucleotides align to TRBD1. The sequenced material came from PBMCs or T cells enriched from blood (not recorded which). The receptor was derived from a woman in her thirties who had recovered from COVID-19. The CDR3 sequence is CSASFRTGNEKLFF. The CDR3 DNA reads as TGCAGTGCTAGTTTCCGGACAGGGAATGAAAAACTGTTTTTT.